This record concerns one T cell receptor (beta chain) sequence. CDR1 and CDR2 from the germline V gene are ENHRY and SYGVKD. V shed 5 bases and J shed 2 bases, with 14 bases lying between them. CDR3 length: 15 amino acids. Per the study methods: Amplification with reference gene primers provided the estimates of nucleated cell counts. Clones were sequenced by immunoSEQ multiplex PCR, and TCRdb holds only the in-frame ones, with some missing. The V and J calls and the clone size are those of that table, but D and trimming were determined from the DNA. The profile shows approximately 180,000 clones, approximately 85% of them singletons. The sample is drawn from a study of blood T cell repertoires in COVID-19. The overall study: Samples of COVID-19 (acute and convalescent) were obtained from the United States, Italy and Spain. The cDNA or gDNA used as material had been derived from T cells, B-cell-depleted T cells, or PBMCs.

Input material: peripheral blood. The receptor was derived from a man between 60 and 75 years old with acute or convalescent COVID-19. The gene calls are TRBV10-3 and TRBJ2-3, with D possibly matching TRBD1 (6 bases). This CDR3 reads CAISRTGSDTDTQYF. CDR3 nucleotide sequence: TGTGCCATCAGTCGAACAGGGTCGGACACAGATACGCAGTATTTT.